This TCR beta chain was recorded in a study of human T cells and chemical hapten exposure. Whole-study context: Patch tests applied 0.01% DPC to the upper back, read at 6 days. Patients, largely female, had alopecia areata, totalis or universalis.

Using its own MiXCR run on the RACE reads, TCRdb lists one record per CDR3 protein. The table includes about 190,000 distinct CDR3 sequences, around 25% detected once. Whole-study results and caveats: Clustering by CDR3 similarity yielded significantly more large clusters from expanded TCRs than controls.

Time point given: patch test 3, about 24 weeks after DPC sensitization. Regarding treatment: therapeutic diphenylcyclopropenone sensitization with weekly scalp DPC. CDR1 is MGHRA and CDR2 is YSYEKL in the germline V gene. V gave up 3 bases and J gave up 3 bases, with 18 bases separating them. The CDR3 runs to 16 residues. Remarks on this clonotype: The target antigen is unknown.

The sequence was obtained from a woman between 40 and 50 years old with alopecia areata. Some clones in this sample may be carry-over from other donors' samples. The rearrangement links TRBV4-1 to TRBJ2-7, with D perhaps matching TRBD2 (6 bases). The specimen was whole blood, collected in connection with sensitization to the hapten diphenylcyclopropenone (DPC). This CDR3 is CASSQVAGTQLYEQYF. In DNA, the CDR3 is TGCGCCAGCAGCCAGGTCGCCGGGACTCAACTCTACGAGCAGTACTTC.